A single sample is the source of the 4 T cell receptor beta chains below, sequenced in a study of graft-versus-host responses after intestinal transplantation. These receptors have no known antigen. TCRdb's copy holds only in-frame clones and misses some; the assay was immunoSEQ multiplex PCR. The sample consists of roughly 70,000 clones, about 80% of them appearing once. This specimen was unstimulated CD4+ T cells sorted from spleen or lymph node cells, taken before transplant. Receptor source: a human donor who was the organ donor for an intestinal transplant.

The rearrangement uses TRBV19 and TRBJ1-4, with TRBD1 matching 7 bases. This CDR3 comprises 13 residues. Germline CDR1 is LNHDA and CDR2 is SQIVND (reference sequence). With V trimmed by 9 bases and J by 4 bases, 5 bases remained unmatched. Here the CDR3 reads CASGGQFNEKLFF. CDR3 coding DNA: TGTGCCAGCGGGGGACAGTTTAATGAAAAACTGTTTTTT.

The chain recombines TRBV27 with TRBJ1-2, with D maybe TRBD1 (6 bases). Trimming left V 7 bases short and J 3 bases short, with 21 bases between. The CDR3 has 16 amino acids. Germline CDR1 MNHEY, CDR2 SMNVEV (reference sequence). The CDR3 loop is CASTARGGRGDYGYTF. The CDR3 DNA sequence: TGTGCCAGCACTGCCCGGGGGGGCAGGGGTGACTATGGCTACACCTTC.

DNA of the CDR3: TGTGCCAGCAGCTTTTCGACACAGGGGGACTATGGCTACACCTTC. Its translation: CASSFSTQGDYGYTF. The rearrangement joins TRBV13 to TRBJ1-2; TRBD1 matches at 8 bases. V shed 3 bases, J shed 3 bases, and the junction held 6 bases outside the gene matches. CDR1 and CDR2 from the germline V gene are PRHDT and FYEKMQ (reference sequence). CDR3 length equals 15 residues.

V and J are TRBV6-6 and TRBJ1-3; D is unclear. Germline loops: CDR1 MNHNY, CDR2 SVGAGI (reference sequence). The ends were cut back, 8 bases at V and 0 bases at J, with 8 bases in the middle. CDR3 length: 13 residues. The CDR3 region is CASSYSSGNTIYF. DNA for the CDR3: TGTGCCAGCTCTTACAGCTCTGGAAACACCATATATTTT.